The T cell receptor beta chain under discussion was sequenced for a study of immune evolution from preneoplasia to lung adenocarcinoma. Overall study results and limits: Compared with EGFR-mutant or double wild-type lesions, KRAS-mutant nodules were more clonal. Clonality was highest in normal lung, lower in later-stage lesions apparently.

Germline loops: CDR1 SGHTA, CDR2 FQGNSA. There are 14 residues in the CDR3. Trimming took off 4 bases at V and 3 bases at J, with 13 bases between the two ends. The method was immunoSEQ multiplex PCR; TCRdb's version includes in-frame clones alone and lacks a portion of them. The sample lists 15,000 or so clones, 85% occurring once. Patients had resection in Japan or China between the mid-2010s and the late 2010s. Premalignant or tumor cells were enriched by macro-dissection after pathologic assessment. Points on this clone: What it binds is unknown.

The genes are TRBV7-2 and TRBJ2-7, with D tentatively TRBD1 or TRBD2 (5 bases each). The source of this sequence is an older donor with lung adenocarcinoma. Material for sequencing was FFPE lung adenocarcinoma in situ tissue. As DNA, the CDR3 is TGTGCCAGCAGCTCCCAGGGACGTGACTACGAGCAGTACTTC. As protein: CASSSQGRDYEQYF. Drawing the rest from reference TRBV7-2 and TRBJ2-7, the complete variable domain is GAGVSQSPSNKVTEKGKDVELRCDPISGHTALYWYRQSLGQGLEFLIYFQGNSAPDKSGLPSDRFSAERTGGSVSTLTIQRTQQEDSAVYLCASSSQGRDYEQYFGPGTRLTVT.